Below are 4 T cell receptor beta chains sequenced from a single sample in a study of T cells expressing NK-cell markers. TCRdb re-called the 5' RACE reads and shows each CDR3 protein once, DNA omitted. This repertoire includes hundreds of thousands of distinct CDR3 sequences. The sequenced material came from blood T cells: a sorted CD56 or NKG2C T cell subset, CD4+ or CD8+ T cells, or bulk PBMC T cells (not recorded which). These TCRs come from a woman aged 18 to 69 in good health.

V gene TRBV4-2 combines with J gene TRBJ1-1. The CDR3 has 15 residues. Germline CDR1 reads LGHNA; CDR2 reads YNFKEQ. CDR3 region: CASSGGEGLYTEAFF.

V usage is TRBV7-2 and J usage is TRBJ2-7. This CDR3 region has 14 residues. The germline gives CDR1 SGHTA, CDR2 FQGNSA. This CDR3 reads CASSLGGASYEQYF.

This chain connects TRBV19 to TRBJ2-6; TCRdb picks TRBD1, but there is no DNA to check that call. The CDR3 loop spans 17 amino acids. Germline CDR1 reads LNHDA; CDR2 reads SQIVND (reference sequence). The chain's CDR3 is CASCITPRGPGANVLTF.

V is TRBV30 and J is TRBJ2-4; checking the TCRdb D call of TRBD1 is not possible without DNA. In germline, CDR1 is GTSNPN, CDR2 SVGIG (reference sequence). CDR3 length equals 16 residues. CDR3 protein: CAWTTFRVGAKNIQYF.